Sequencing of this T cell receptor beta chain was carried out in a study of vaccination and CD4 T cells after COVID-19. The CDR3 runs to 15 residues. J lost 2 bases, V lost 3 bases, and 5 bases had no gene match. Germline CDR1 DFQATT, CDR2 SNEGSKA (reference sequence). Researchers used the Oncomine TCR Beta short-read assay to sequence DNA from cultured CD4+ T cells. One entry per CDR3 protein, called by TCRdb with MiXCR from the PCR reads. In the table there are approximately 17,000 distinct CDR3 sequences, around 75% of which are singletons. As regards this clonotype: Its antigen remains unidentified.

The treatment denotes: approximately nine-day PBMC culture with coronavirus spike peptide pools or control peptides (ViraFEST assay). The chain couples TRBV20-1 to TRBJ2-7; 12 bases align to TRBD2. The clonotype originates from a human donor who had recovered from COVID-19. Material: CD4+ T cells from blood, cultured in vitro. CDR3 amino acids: CSASTSGRSPYEQYF. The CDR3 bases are TGCAGTGCTAGTACTAGCGGGAGGAGTCCCTACGAGCAGTACTTC.